This TCR beta chain was obtained from a study of OX40 agonist ivuxolimab in advanced cancers. Sequencing was performed with immunoSEQ multiplex PCR; in TCRdb, only in-frame clones are kept and a portion is missing. The sample includes about 150,000 clones, 90% of them seen just once. V lost 5 bases and J lost 1; bases outside the gene matches: 9. The CDR3 loop spans 16 amino acids. Germline values: CDR1 SNHLY, CDR2 FYNNEI. Sequenced material: CD4+ or CD8+ T cells sorted from blood, taken in a trial of the OX40 agonist ivuxolimab. The sequence came from an adult with an advanced solid tumor such as melanoma, head and neck, liver or kidney cancer. This chain connects TRBV2 to TRBJ2-3; 7 bases match TRBD1. CDR3 loop: CASSLQGTLGTDTQYF. Here the CDR3 DNA reads TGTGCCAGCAGTTTACAGGGGACCCTAGGCACAGATACGCAGTATTTT.